These 27 T cell receptor beta chains were sequenced from one sample in a study of Tregs in tolerant kidney transplant recipients. The data were produced by immunoSEQ multiplex PCR, yet TCRdb's version contains in-frame clones alone and is incomplete. The sample includes 200,000 to 300,000 clones, around 81% of them seen just once. The sample comprised CD4+ T cells from blood. The receptor source for this set is a human donor in good health.

The gene calls are TRBV25-1 and TRBJ2-2; D is perhaps TRBD1 (5 bases). The germline V and J ends were trimmed by 4 bases and 4 bases, with 7 bases remaining between them. This CDR3 is built from 13 residues. In germline, CDR1 is MGHDK, CDR2 SYGVNS. CDR3 sequence reads: CASSGQGTGELFF. The CDR3 DNA is TGTGCCAGCAGTGGTCAGGGCACCGGGGAGCTGTTTTTT. Full variable domain (remainder filled in from reference TRBV25-1 and TRBJ2-2): EADIYQTPRYLVIGTGKKITLECSQTMGHDKMYWYQQDPGMELHLIHYSYGVNSTEKGDLSSESTVSRIRTEHFPLTLESARPSHTSQYLCASSGQGTGELFFGEGSRLTVL.

The chain combines TRBV6-5 with TRBJ1-1, with D possibly matching TRBD1 (5 bases). Germline V gene lookup returns CDR1 MNHEY and CDR2 SVGAGI. The CDR3 has 15 amino acids. The V gene lost 2 bases and the J gene lost 4 bases, with 14 bases spanning the gap. The CDR3, as DNA: TGTGCCAGCAGTTACACCGACAGCCGGCTCACTGAAGCTTTCTTT. This encodes CASSYTDSRLTEAFF.

The J gene is TRBJ2-7, the V gene TRBV5-8; no definite D call. This CDR3 is 14 amino acids long. Trimming pared 4 bases from V and 0 bases from J, leaving 11 bases between. Per the germline V gene, CDR1 is SGHTS and CDR2 is YDEGEE. CDR3 sequence reads: CASSPAPTSYEQYF. The CDR3, as DNA: TGTGCCAGCAGCCCGGCCCCTACCTCCTACGAGCAGTACTTC. The whole variable domain, filled in from reference TRBV5-8 and TRBJ2-7, reads EAGVTQSPTHLIKTRGQQATLRCSPISGHTSVYWYQQALGLGLQFLLWYDEGEERNRGNFPPRFSGRQFPNYSSELNVNALELEDSALYLCASSPAPTSYEQYFGPGTRLTVT.

The chain carries TRBV15 and TRBJ2-5, with D possibly TRBD2 on 5 matching bases. Germline values: CDR1 LNHNV, CDR2 YYDKDF (reference sequence). V lost 1 base and J lost 5, with 11 bases in between. The CDR3 has 14 residues. The CDR3 here is CATSRAMGGETQYF. The CDR3 nucleotides are TGTGCCACCAGCAGAGCTATGGGCGGGGAGACCCAGTACTTC.

The chain uses TRBV15 and TRBJ1-1; 7 positions agree with TRBD1. Losses at the gene ends were 0 bases for V and 6 bases for J; bases not matched to a gene: 10. Per the germline V gene, CDR1 is LNHNV and CDR2 is YYDKDF (reference sequence). The CDR3 has 16 amino acids. CDR3 in amino acids: CATSREDRQRVPEAFF. The DNA of the CDR3 is TGTGCCACCAGCAGAGAGGACAGGCAGAGAGTTCCTGAAGCTTTCTTT.

The J gene is TRBJ2-7, the V gene TRBV15; no definite D call. The length of the CDR3 is 15 residues. V lost 0 bases and J lost 2, with 11 bases in between. Germline V CDR1 and CDR2: LNHNV, YYDKDF (reference sequence). CDR3 residues: CATSRDPQATYEQYF. The CDR3 nucleotides are TGTGCCACCAGCAGAGATCCACAAGCTACCTACGAGCAGTACTTC. Combining the CDR3 with reference TRBV15 and TRBJ2-7 gives the whole variable domain DAMVIQNPRYQVTQFGKPVTLSCSQTLNHNVMYWYQQKSSQAPKLLFHYYDKDFNNEADTPDNFQSRRPNTSFCFLDIRSPGLGDTAMYLCATSRDPQATYEQYFGPGTRLTVT.

The chain has TRBV15 and TRBJ2-3; TRBD1 matches 8 bases. Germline values: CDR1 LNHNV, CDR2 YYDKDF (reference sequence). Trimming at V came to 1 base and at J to 5 bases, leaving 8 bases not matched to a gene. The CDR3 has 16 amino acids. The CDR3 region is CATSRGGDRSLDTQYF. In nucleotides, the CDR3 is TGTGCCACCAGCAGAGGGGGGGACAGGAGCCTAGATACGCAGTATTTT.

Written as DNA, the CDR3 is TGCAGCGCGGGACTAGCGAGGGGCAATGAGCAGTTCTTC. Amino acid sequence: CSAGLARGNEQFF. V usage is TRBV29-1 and J usage is TRBJ2-1; 10 nucleotides align to TRBD2. V dropped 7 bases and J dropped 6; count of bases not matched to a gene: 6. Germline lookup yields CDR1 SQVTM and CDR2 ANQGSEA. The CDR3 extends over 13 amino acids.

The chain employs TRBV14 and TRBJ2-1, with D perhaps matching TRBD1 or TRBD2 (5 bases each). V was pared by 4 bases and J by 8 bases, with 18 bases between. The germline CDR1 and CDR2 sequences are SGHDN and FVKESK. The CDR3 sequence is 15 residues long. CDR3 coding DNA: TGTGCCAGCAGCCCCCCGGGGCCCCTTAGGGATGAGCAGTTCTTC. It is translated as CASSPPGPLRDEQFF.

The chain has TRBV7-8 and TRBJ2-7; D remains ambiguous. The CDR3 totals 13 residues. V was pared by 5 bases and J by 6 bases, with 14 bases between. Germline CDR1 reads SGHVS; CDR2 reads FQNEAQ. The CDR3 region is CASSLFRRSEQYF. The DNA of the CDR3 is TGTGCCAGCAGCCTCTTCAGGCGTTCCGAGCAGTACTTC.

The count of this clone is one. This sample includes further DNA sequences coding for the same CDR3. The V call is TRBV10-3, the J call TRBJ2-7, with 7 positions matching TRBD2. The CDR3 sequence is 15 residues long. Germline CDR1 and CDR2: ENHRY and SYGVKD. With V trimmed by 4 bases and J by 3 bases, 9 bases remained unmatched. The CDR3 loop reads CAISVSGLAVYEQYF. The DNA for the CDR3 is TGTGCCATCAGTGTTTCGGGGCTAGCGGTCTACGAGCAGTACTTC.

This clone was picked up one time. The genes are TRBV19 and TRBJ2-1, with D hard to call. The CDR3 covers 13 residues. Germline CDR1 LNHDA, CDR2 SQIVND (reference sequence). V was cut by 5 bases and J by 1 base, with 6 bases left in between. The CDR3 spells CASSLRSYNEQFF. CDR3 coding DNA: TGTGCCAGTAGTTTAAGATCCTACAATGAGCAGTTCTTC.

V and J are TRBV25-1 and TRBJ2-5; either TRBD1 or TRBD2 may supply D (6 bases each). CDR1 is MGHDK and CDR2 is SYGVNS in the germline V gene. Trimming pared 7 bases from V and 1 base from J, leaving 13 bases between. The CDR3 has 14 amino acids. The CDR3 region is CASKVADSQETQYF. The CDR3 nucleotides are TGTGCCAGCAAGGTAGCGGACAGCCAAGAGACCCAGTACTTC.

The gene calls are TRBV15 and TRBJ1-1; no reliable D call. The germline V gene has CDR1 LNHNV and CDR2 YYDKDF (reference sequence). The CDR3 runs 13 residues. V lost 5 bases, J lost 4 bases, and 11 bases lay in between. The CDR3 bases are TGTGCCACCAGCTTCGGCTCCGCCACTGAAGCTTTCTTT. This encodes CATSFGSATEAFF.

This clone was observed a single time. The chain links TRBV14 to TRBJ2-5; 8 bases line up with TRBD2. This CDR3 is built from 16 residues. The J segment lost 3 bases and the V segment lost 7 bases, leaving 13 bases of the junction unmatched. The germline V gene encodes CDR1 SGHDN and CDR2 FVKESK. CDR3 amino acids: CASTPKTGGRKETQYF. In DNA, the CDR3 is TGTGCCAGCACCCCTAAGACGGGAGGGCGAAAAGAGACCCAGTACTTC.

This clone was counted only a few times. The chain employs TRBV4-2 and TRBJ2-1, with 10 bases fitting TRBD2. This CDR3 spans 17 amino acids. J gave up 4 bases and V 0 bases, and 6 bases lay outside the gene matches. In germline, CDR1 is LGHNA, CDR2 YNFKEQ. Written as DNA, the CDR3 is TGTGCCAGCAGCCAAGAGCCTAGCGGGAGTAGGTACAATGAGCAGTTCTTC. Translating it yields CASSQEPSGSRYNEQFF.

This clone has a handful of counts. This chain joins TRBV7-8 and TRBJ2-7; D may be TRBD2 (6 bases). The CDR3 spans 16 residues. CDR1 SGHVS and CDR2 FQNEAQ come from the germline V gene. V was pared by 1 base and J by 0 bases, with 13 bases between. The CDR3 loop reads CASSLVGGVYSYEQYF. CDR3 in DNA: TGTGCCAGCAGCTTAGTCGGCGGGGTATACTCCTACGAGCAGTACTTC.

The chain carries TRBV19 and TRBJ1-5; 9 positions agree with TRBD1. The CDR3 consists of 15 residues. CDR1 and CDR2 (germline): LNHDA, SQIVND (reference sequence). J was trimmed by 3 bases and V by 4 bases; bases with no gene match: 4. The chain's CDR3 is CASSTDRGDNQPQHF. DNA of the CDR3: TGTGCCAGTAGTACGGACAGGGGTGACAATCAGCCCCAGCATTTT.

This sequence joins TRBV4-1 and TRBJ1-2; possible D gene TRBD1, 5 bases. Deletions cut 2 bases from V and 5 bases from J, with 18 bases between. From germline, CDR1 is MGHRA and CDR2 YSYEKL. The CDR3 sequence is 16 residues long. Here the CDR3 DNA reads TGCGCCAGCAGCCAAACGGCGGGACTAGCCTTGTATGGCTACACCTTC. Protein: CASSQTAGLALYGYTF.

This clone was detected only a few times. The chain has TRBV5-1 and TRBJ2-5, with 7 bases lining up with TRBD2. CDR1 and CDR2 (germline): SGHRS, YFSETQ. The CDR3 contains 14 residues. The V segment lost 3 bases and the J segment 2 bases; nucleotides outside the gene matches: 4. The CDR3 loop is CASSSREQQETQYF. As DNA, the CDR3 is TGCGCCAGCAGCTCGCGGGAGCAACAAGAGACCCAGTACTTC.

DNA for the CDR3: TGTGCCAGCAGCTCTACGGGGGTCACTGAAGCTTTCTTT. It codes for CASSSTGVTEAFF. V and J are TRBV5-4 and TRBJ1-1; possible D gene TRBD1, 5 bases. In germline, CDR1 is SGHNT, CDR2 YYREEE (reference sequence). This CDR3 contains 13 residues. V was pared by 3 bases and J by 4 bases, with 10 bases between. Variable domain in full (rest from reference TRBV5-4 and TRBJ1-1): ETGVTQSPTHLIKTRGQQVTLRCSSQSGHNTVSWYQQALGQGPQFIFQYYREEENGRGNFPPRFSGLQFPNYSSELNVNALELDDSALYLCASSSTGVTEAFFGQGTRLTVV.

The CDR3 DNA sequence: TGCGCCAGCAGCCAACTTTTCCCCGTCGGGTACGAGCAGTACTTC. Translating it yields CASSQLFPVGYEQYF. The J gene is TRBJ2-7, the V gene TRBV4-1, with no clear D. From germline, CDR1 is MGHRA and CDR2 YSYEKL. V shed 2 bases and J shed 4 bases, with 15 bases lying between them. This CDR3 is built from 15 residues.

The chain couples TRBV9 to TRBJ2-1; 7 nucleotides agree with TRBD1. Looked up from germline, CDR1 is SGDLS and CDR2 is YYNGEE. The V gene end was trimmed by 5 bases and the J gene end by 10 bases; junction bases not matched to a gene: 3. This CDR3 is 11 amino acids long. For the CDR3, the DNA is TGTGCCAGCAGGTCGGGACAGGAGCAGTTCTTC. Translated, it gives CASRSGQEQFF.

The chain has TRBV5-1 and TRBJ2-5, with 7 bases identical to TRBD1. There are 14 residues in the CDR3. Germline V lookup: CDR1 SGHRS, CDR2 YFSETQ. V lost 3 bases, J lost 1 base, and 3 bases stayed unmatched. CDR3 bases: TGCGCCAGCAGCTCTTCAGGGGGCCAAGAGACCCAGTACTTC. As protein: CASSSSGGQETQYF.

This chain connects TRBV7-2 to TRBJ2-1; the D is unclear. This CDR3 spans 13 amino acids. Germline V CDR1 and CDR2: SGHTA, FQGNSA. Trimming left V 1 base short and J 5 bases short, with 6 bases between. The CDR3 DNA is TGTGCCAGCAGCTTAGGTCCCCACAATGAGCAGTTCTTC. Encoded protein: CASSLGPHNEQFF.

V usage is TRBV4-2 and J usage is TRBJ1-5; maybe TRBD1 (6 bases). In germline, CDR1 is LGHNA, CDR2 YNFKEQ. Trimming left V 0 bases short and J 5 bases short, with 11 bases between. The CDR3 loop spans 15 amino acids. The CDR3 is CASSQDRTEYQPQHF. CDR3 sequence (DNA): TGTGCCAGCAGCCAAGATAGGACAGAGTATCAGCCCCAGCATTTT.

This clone was observed once. The rearrangement joins TRBV6-5 to TRBJ1-4; D call uncertain. Germline values: CDR1 MNHEY, CDR2 SVGAGI. Trimming removed 6 bases from V and 0 bases from J, with 11 bases in between. The CDR3 contains 15 residues. The CDR3 DNA sequence: TGTGCCAGCAGCCGGACGGAAGCAACTAATGAAAAACTGTTTTTT. It yields the protein CASSRTEATNEKLFF.